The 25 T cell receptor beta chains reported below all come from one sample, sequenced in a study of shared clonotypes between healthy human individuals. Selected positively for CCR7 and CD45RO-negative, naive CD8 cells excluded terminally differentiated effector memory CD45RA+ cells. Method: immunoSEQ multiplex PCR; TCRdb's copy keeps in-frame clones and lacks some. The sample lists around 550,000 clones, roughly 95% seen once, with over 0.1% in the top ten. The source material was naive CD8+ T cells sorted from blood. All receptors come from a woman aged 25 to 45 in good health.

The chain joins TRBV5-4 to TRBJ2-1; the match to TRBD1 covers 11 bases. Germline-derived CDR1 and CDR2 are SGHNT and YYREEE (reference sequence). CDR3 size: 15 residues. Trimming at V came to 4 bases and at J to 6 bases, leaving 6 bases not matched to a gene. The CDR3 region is CASSHGQGASNEQFF. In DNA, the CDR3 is TGTGCCAGCAGCCACGGACAGGGGGCTTCCAATGAGCAGTTCTTC.

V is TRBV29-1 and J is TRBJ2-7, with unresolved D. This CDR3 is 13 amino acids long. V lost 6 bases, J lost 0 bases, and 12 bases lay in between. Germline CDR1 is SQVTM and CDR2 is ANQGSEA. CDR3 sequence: CSVDSDNSYEQYF. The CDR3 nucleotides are TGCAGCGTCGACTCCGACAACTCCTACGAGCAGTACTTC.

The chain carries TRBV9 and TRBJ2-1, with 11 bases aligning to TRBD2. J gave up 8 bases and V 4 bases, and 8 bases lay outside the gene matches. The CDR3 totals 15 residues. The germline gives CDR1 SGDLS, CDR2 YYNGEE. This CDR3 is CASSISTSGNYEQFF. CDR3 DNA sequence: TGTGCCAGCAGCATCTCGACTAGCGGGAATTATGAGCAGTTCTTC. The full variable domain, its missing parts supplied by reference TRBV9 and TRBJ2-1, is DSGVTQTPKHLITATGQRVTLRCSPRSGDLSVYWYQQSLDQGLQFLIQYYNGEERAKGNILERFSAQQFPDLHSELNLSSLELGDSALYFCASSISTSGNYEQFFGPGTRLTVL.

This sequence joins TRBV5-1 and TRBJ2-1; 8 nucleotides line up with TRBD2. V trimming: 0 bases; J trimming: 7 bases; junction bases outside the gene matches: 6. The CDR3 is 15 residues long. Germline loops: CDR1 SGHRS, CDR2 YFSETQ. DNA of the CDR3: TGCGCCAGCAGCTTGGCTGGCGGGGGGCTGAATGAGCAGTTCTTC. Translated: CASSLAGGGLNEQFF. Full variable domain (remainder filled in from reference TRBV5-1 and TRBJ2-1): KAGVTQTPRYLIKTRGQQVTLSCSPISGHRSVSWYQQTPGQGLQFLFEYFSETQRNKGNFPGRFSGRQFSNSRSEMNVSTLELGDSALYLCASSLAGGGLNEQFFGPGTRLTVL.

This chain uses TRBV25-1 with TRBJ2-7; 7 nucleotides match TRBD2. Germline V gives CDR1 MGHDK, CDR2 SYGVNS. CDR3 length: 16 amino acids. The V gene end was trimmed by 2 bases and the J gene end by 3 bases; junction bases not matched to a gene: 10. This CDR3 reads CASSEARLARRYEQYF. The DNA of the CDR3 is TGTGCCAGCAGTGAAGCCCGACTAGCACGCCGCTACGAGCAGTACTTC.

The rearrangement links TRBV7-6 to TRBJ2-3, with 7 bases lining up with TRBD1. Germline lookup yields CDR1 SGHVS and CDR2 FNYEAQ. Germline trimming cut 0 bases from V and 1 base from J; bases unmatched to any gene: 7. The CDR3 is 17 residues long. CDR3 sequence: CASSLAKTGYGTDTQYF. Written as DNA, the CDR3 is TGTGCCAGCAGCTTAGCGAAGACAGGGTACGGCACAGATACGCAGTATTTT.

CDR3 residues: CASSLFNTGELFF. DNA of the CDR3: TGTGCCAGCAGTTTATTCAACACCGGGGAGCTGTTTTTT. The J gene is TRBJ2-2, the V gene TRBV28, with D unclear. The ends were cut back, 1 base at V and 2 bases at J, with 2 bases in the middle. This CDR3 contains 13 residues. Germline loops: CDR1 MDHEN, CDR2 SYDVKM.

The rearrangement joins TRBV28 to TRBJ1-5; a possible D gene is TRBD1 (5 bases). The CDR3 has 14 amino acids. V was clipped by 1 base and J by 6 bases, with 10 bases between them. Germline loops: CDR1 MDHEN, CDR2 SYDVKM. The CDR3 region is CASSLSGGTQPQHF. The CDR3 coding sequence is TGTGCCAGCAGTTTATCCGGGGGGACTCAGCCCCAGCATTTT. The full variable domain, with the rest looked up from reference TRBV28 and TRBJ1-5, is DVKVTQSSRYLVKRTGEKVFLECVQDMDHENMFWYRQDPGLGLRLIYFSYDVKMKEKGDIPEGYSVSREKKERFSLILESASTNQTSMYLCASSLSGGTQPQHFGDGTRLSIL.

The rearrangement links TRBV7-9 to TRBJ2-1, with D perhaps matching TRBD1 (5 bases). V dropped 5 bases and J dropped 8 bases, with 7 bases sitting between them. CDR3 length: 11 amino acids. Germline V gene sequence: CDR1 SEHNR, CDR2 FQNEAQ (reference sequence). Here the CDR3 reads CASSPGHEQFF. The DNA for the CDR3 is TGTGCCAGCAGCCCAGGGCATGAGCAGTTCTTC.

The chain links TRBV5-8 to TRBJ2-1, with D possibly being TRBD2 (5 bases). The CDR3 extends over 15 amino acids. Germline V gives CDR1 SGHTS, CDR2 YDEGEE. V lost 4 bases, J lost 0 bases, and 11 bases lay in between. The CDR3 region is CASSPGLSSYNEQFF. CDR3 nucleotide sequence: TGTGCCAGCAGCCCCGGACTTAGCTCCTACAATGAGCAGTTCTTC.

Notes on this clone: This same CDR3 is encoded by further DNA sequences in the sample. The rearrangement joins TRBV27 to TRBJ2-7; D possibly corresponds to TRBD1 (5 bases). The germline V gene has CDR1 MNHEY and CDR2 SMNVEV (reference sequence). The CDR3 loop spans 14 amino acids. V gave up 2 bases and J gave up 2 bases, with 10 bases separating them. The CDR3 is CASSLRGPAYEQYF. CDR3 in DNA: TGTGCCAGCAGTTTAAGGGGCCCAGCCTACGAGCAGTACTTC.

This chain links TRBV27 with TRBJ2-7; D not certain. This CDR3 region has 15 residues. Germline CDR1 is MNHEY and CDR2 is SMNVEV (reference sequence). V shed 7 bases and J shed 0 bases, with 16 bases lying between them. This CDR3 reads CASTPLASGSYEQYF. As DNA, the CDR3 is TGTGCCAGCACCCCTTTGGCCTCGGGCTCCTACGAGCAGTACTTC.

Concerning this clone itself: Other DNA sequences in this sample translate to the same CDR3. This CDR3 is CASSLLAGTDTQYF. The CDR3 DNA reads TGTGCCAGCAGTTTACTAGCGGGCACAGATACGCAGTATTTT. J is TRBJ2-3 and V is TRBV28, with 7 bases matching TRBD2. The CDR3 is 14 amino acids. Trimming at V came to 2 bases and at J to 1 base, leaving 0 bases not matched to a gene. Germline CDR1 reads MDHEN; CDR2 reads SYDVKM.

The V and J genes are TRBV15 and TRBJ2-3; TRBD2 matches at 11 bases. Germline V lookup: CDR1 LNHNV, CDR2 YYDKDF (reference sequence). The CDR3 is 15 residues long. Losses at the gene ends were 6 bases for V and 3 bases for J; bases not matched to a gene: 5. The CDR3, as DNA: TGTGCCACCAGTAGCGGGAGGGAGGGGACAGATACGCAGTATTTT. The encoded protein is CATSSGREGTDTQYF.

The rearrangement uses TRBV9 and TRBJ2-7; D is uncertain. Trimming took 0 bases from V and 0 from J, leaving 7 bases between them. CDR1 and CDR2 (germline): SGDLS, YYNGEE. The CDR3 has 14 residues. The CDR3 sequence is CASSVGIDSYEQYF. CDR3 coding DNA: TGTGCCAGCAGCGTAGGTATAGACTCCTACGAGCAGTACTTC.

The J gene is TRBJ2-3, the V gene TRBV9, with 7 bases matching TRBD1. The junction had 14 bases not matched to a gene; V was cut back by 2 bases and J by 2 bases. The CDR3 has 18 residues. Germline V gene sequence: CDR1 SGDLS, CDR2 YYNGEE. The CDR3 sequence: CASSVVDVDRALTDTQYF. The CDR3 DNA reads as TGTGCCAGCAGCGTCGTCGACGTCGACAGGGCCCTCACAGATACGCAGTATTTT.

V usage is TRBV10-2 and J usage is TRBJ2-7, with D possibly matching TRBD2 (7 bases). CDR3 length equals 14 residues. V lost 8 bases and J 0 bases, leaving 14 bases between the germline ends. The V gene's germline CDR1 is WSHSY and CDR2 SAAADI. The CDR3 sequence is CASSDRLASYEQYF. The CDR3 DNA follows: TGCGCCAGCTCGGACAGACTAGCCTCCTACGAGCAGTACTTC.

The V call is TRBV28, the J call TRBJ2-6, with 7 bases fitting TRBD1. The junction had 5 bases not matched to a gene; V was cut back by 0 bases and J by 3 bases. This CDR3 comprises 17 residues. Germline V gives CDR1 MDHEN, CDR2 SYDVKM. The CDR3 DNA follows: TGTGCCAGCAGTTTATGGGGACAGCTGGATGGGGCCAACGTCCTGACTTTC. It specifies CASSLWGQLDGANVLTF.

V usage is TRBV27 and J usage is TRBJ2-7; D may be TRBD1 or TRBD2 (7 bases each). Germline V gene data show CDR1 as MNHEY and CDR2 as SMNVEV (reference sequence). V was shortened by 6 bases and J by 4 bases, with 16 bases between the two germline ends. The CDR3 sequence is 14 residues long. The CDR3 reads CASRVGGGSYEQYF. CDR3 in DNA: TGTGCCAGCAGAGTAGGGGGCGGGAGTTACGAGCAGTACTTC.

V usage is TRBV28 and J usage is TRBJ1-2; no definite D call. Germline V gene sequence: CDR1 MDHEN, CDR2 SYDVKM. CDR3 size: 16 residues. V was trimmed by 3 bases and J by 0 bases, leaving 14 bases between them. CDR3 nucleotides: TGTGCCAGCAGTTTTGGTGCAACAGCACCTAACTATGGCTACACCTTC. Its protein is CASSFGATAPNYGYTF.

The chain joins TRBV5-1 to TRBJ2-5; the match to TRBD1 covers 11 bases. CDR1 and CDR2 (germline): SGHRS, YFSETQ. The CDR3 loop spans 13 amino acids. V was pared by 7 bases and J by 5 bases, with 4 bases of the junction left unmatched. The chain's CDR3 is CASGQGADETQYF. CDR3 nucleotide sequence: TGCGCCAGCGGACAGGGGGCGGATGAGACCCAGTACTTC.

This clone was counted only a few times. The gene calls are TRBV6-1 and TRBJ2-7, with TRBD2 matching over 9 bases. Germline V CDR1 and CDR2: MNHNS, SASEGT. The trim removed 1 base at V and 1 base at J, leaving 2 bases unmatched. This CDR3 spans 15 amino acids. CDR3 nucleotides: TGTGCCAGCAGTGAAGGACTAGCGGCATCCTACGAGCAGTACTTC. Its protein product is CASSEGLAASYEQYF.

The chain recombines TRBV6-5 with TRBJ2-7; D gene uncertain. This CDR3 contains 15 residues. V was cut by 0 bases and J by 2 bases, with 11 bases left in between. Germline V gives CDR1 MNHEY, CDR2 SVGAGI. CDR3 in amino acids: CASSYSASPPYEQYF. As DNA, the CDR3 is TGTGCCAGCAGTTACTCGGCCAGCCCCCCCTACGAGCAGTACTTC.

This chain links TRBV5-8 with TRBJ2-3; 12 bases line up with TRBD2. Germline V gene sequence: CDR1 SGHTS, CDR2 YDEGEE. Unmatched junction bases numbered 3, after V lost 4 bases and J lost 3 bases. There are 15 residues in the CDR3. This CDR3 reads CASSSLAGGTDTQYF. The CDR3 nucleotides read TGTGCCAGCAGCAGTCTAGCGGGAGGGACAGATACGCAGTATTTT.

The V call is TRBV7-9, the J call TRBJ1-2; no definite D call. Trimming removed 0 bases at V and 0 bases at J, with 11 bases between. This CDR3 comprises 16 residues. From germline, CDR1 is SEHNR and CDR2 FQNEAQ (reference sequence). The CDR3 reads CASSLAGGLANYGYTF. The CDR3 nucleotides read TGTGCCAGCAGCTTAGCAGGCGGACTAGCTAACTATGGCTACACCTTC. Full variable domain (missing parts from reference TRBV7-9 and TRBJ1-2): DTGVSQNPRHKITKRGQNVTFRCDPISEHNRLYWYRQTLGQGPEFLTYFQNEAQLEKSRLLSDRFSAERPKGSFSTLEIQRTEQGDSAMYLCASSLAGGLANYGYTFGSGTRLTVV.